The 26 T cell receptor beta chains in this list originate from one sample, sequenced in a study of T-cell memory formation after mild COVID-19. TCRdb re-derived calls from the 5' RACE reads in MiXCR, one entry per CDR3 protein. The sample shows 150,000 or so distinct CDR3 sequences, around a tenth of them seen only once. The sequenced sample was PBMCs or a T cell subset sorted from them (not recorded which). Receptors were obtained from a man aged 18 to 29 who had mild COVID-19 (a few samples of this study predate the infection). Cell type and time point are not known.

The gene calls are TRBV7-8 and TRBJ1-1, with unresolved D. The CDR3 contains 12 residues. V was pared by 5 bases and J by 4 bases, with 8 bases between. Germline CDR1 SGHVS, CDR2 FQNEAQ. CDR3 sequence: CASSGSGTEAFF. CDR3 in DNA: TGTGCCAGCAGCGGGTCCGGCACTGAAGCTTTCTTT.

The chain has TRBV12-3 or TRBV12-4 and TRBJ2-1, with 9 bases that match TRBD1. V trimming: 8 bases; J trimming: 9 bases; junction bases outside the gene matches: 8. The CDR3 length is 13 residues. As DNA, the CDR3 is TGTGCCAGCCGAGGGACAGGGCGACGTGAGCAGTTCTTC. Amino acids: CASRGTGRREQFF.

This clonotype came up many times. Relative to the germline gene, one junction end is altered; a read error may explain this. This chain uses TRBV6-5 with TRBJ2-5; D is uncertain. The CDR3 is 12 amino acids. Germline V gives CDR1 MNHEY, CDR2 SVGAGI. The DNA for the CDR3 is TGTGCCAGCAGGCCTTCCGGCCTGACCGAGTACTTC. It translates to CASRPSGLTEYF.

The chain combines TRBV7-3 with TRBJ2-1; 7 positions match TRBD2. The ends lost 4 bases at V and 10 bases at J; junction bases unmatched: 4. The germline gives CDR1 SGHTA, CDR2 FQGTGA. The CDR3 length is 12 residues. CDR3 residues: CASSSLSGEQFF. The CDR3 nucleotides are TGTGCCAGCAGCTCCCTTAGCGGGGAGCAGTTCTTC.

The chain has TRBV6-2 or TRBV6-3 and TRBJ2-7; no firm D call. V lost 5 bases and J lost 7, with 12 bases in between. The CDR3 runs to 12 residues. The V gene's germline CDR1 is MNHEY and CDR2 SVGEGT. CDR3 coding DNA: TGTGCCAGCAGTCAGCAGATGCGTGAGCAGTACGTC. Translation gives CASSQQMREQYV.

The rearrangement links TRBV6-1 to TRBJ1-2, with TRBD1 matching over 9 bases. The V gene end was trimmed by 2 bases and the J gene end by 6 bases; junction bases not matched to a gene: 1. Germline CDR1 reads MNHNS; CDR2 reads SASEGT. This CDR3 is built from 13 residues. CDR3: CASSERDRDGYTF. CDR3 sequence (DNA): TGTGCCAGCAGTGAACGGGACAGGGATGGCTACACCTTC.

This clonotype was found a few times. The V and J genes are TRBV5-6 and TRBJ2-3; the D gene could be TRBD1 or TRBD2 (5 bases each). Trimming removed 6 bases from V and 3 bases from J, with 17 bases in between. CDR1 SGHDT and CDR2 YYEEEE come from the germline V gene. The CDR3 contains 15 residues. CDR3 in amino acids: CASTPSGGWTDTQYF. The CDR3 coding sequence is TGTGCCAGCACCCCCTCTGGGGGATGGACAGATACGCAGTATTTT.

This clonotype has a count of ten or more. This chain uses TRBV20-1 with TRBJ2-1; the D gene is possibly TRBD2 (6 bases). The V and J ends lost 5 bases and 8 bases respectively, with 16 bases between them. The CDR3 is made up of 13 amino acids. CDR1 is DFQATT and CDR2 is SNEGSKA in the germline V gene (reference sequence). The CDR3 nucleotides read TGCAGTGCTCCCCGGCCGGGGGTACATGAGCAGTTCTTC. It translates to CSAPRPGVHEQFF.

This clonotype was observed a few times. The V call is TRBV3-1, the J call TRBJ1-1; TRBD1 might be the D (5 bases). The V gene lost 4 bases and the J gene lost 4 bases, with 22 bases spanning the gap. CDR3 size: 17 residues. From germline, CDR1 is LGHDT and CDR2 YNNKEL (reference sequence). The CDR3 nucleotides read TGTGCCAGCAGCCGCATGGACCGGAGGGGCGCGGGCACTGAAGCTTTCTTT. Translating gives CASSRMDRRGAGTEAFF.

This clonotype appeared a few times. The gene calls are TRBV6-4 and TRBJ1-1, with 10 positions matching TRBD1. The germline CDR1 and CDR2 sequences are MRHNA and SNTAGT. Trimming at V came to 6 bases and at J to 5 bases, leaving 3 bases not matched to a gene. The CDR3 length is 13 residues. The CDR3 sequence is CASSGDRGTEAFF. CDR3 sequence (DNA): TGTGCCAGCAGCGGGGACAGGGGTACTGAAGCTTTCTTT.

The V gene is TRBV9, the J gene TRBJ2-3, with 9 bases lining up with TRBD2. Germline V CDR1 and CDR2: SGDLS, YYNGEE. The V and J ends lost 2 bases and 7 bases, in that order; junction bases with no gene match: 5. This CDR3 contains 14 residues. The CDR3 protein is CASSVGGGEHTQYF. CDR3 nucleotide sequence: TGTGCCAGCAGCGTCGGCGGGGGGGAGCATACGCAGTATTTT.

By proportion, this clonotype is medium-sized (0.01 to 0.1%). V is TRBV11-2 and J is TRBJ2-5; the match to TRBD1 covers 8 bases. The germline V gene has CDR1 SGHAT and CDR2 FQNNGV. With 0 bases clipped from V and 3 bases from J, the junction kept 6 bases outside the gene matches. CDR3 size: 16 residues. The CDR3 loop reads CASSLDGRGREETQYF. CDR3 coding DNA: TGTGCCAGCAGCTTAGATGGCAGGGGGCGGGAAGAGACCCAGTACTTC.

The gene calls are TRBV20-1 and TRBJ2-5; D unresolved. V lost 3 bases and J lost 5, with 7 bases in between. CDR3 length equals 11 residues. Germline CDR1 DFQATT, CDR2 SNEGSKA (reference sequence). The DNA of the CDR3 is TGCAGTGCTAGTACCTGGGAGACCCAGTACTTC. This encodes CSASTWETQYF.

The genes are TRBV3-1 and TRBJ2-3; 8 positions agree with TRBD2. The J segment lost 0 bases and the V segment lost 6 bases, leaving 8 bases of the junction unmatched. The CDR3 has 16 residues. Germline-derived CDR1 and CDR2 are LGHDT and YNNKEL (reference sequence). The CDR3 DNA reads as TGTGCCAGCAGTCCCAGGGGACTAGTGAGCACAGATACGCAGTATTTT. As protein: CASSPRGLVSTDTQYF.

This clonotype was observed a few times. The rearrangement joins TRBV28 to TRBJ2-2; a possible D gene is TRBD1 (6 bases). The CDR3 runs 14 residues. Trimming removed 8 bases at V and 5 bases at J, with 15 bases between. CDR1 and CDR2 (germline): MDHEN, SYDVKM. Here the CDR3 DNA reads TGTGCCAGCGCGCTTGGGGGCGGTACCGGGGAGCTGTTTTTT. Encoded protein: CASALGGGTGELFF.

This clonotype was recorded many times. This sequence joins TRBV12-3 or TRBV12-4 and TRBJ2-7; 8 bases match TRBD1. The CDR3 is made up of 15 amino acids. With 2 bases clipped from V and 6 bases from J, the junction kept 9 bases outside the gene matches. The DNA for the CDR3 is TGTGCCAGCAGTTTACAGGGGGCCCGGTGGTCCGAGCAGTACTTC. Its translation is CASSLQGARWSEQYF.

In this sample, this clonotype turned up many times. The chain is built from TRBV5-4 and TRBJ2-5, with 11 bases aligning to TRBD2. The CDR3 is made up of 17 amino acids. V shed 3 bases, J shed 2 bases, and the junction held 9 bases outside the gene matches. Germline CDR1 and CDR2: SGHNT and YYREEE (reference sequence). Written as DNA, the CDR3 is TGTGCCAGCAGCTCCCCTAGCGGGGGGACTCTACAAGAGACCCAGTACTTC. Amino acids: CASSSPSGGTLQETQYF.

This clonotype was recorded many times. The rearrangement uses TRBV7-9 and TRBJ2-2, with D unclear. V gave up 7 bases and J gave up 3 bases, with 9 bases separating them. Germline V gene data show CDR1 as SEHNR and CDR2 as FQNEAQ (reference sequence). The CDR3 extends over 13 amino acids. The CDR3 coding sequence is TGTGCCAGCATTTTCGAGCACACCGGGGAGCTGTTTTTT. It encodes CASIFEHTGELFF. Complete variable domain (other parts from reference TRBV7-9 and TRBJ2-2): DTGVSQNPRHKITKRGQNVTFRCDPISEHNRLYWYRQTLGQGPEFLTYFQNEAQLEKSRLLSDRFSAERPKGSFSTLEIQRTEQGDSAMYLCASIFEHTGELFFGEGSRLTVL.

This clonotype was recorded only once. The J gene is TRBJ2-3, the V gene TRBV5-6; 10 positions agree with TRBD1. The germline gives CDR1 SGHDT, CDR2 YYEEEE. V shed 4 bases and J 4 bases; nucleotides not matched to a gene: 9. The CDR3 is 16 amino acids. CDR3 sequence: CASSLYRDRGADTQYF. CDR3 bases: TGTGCCAGCAGCCTTTACCGGGACAGGGGTGCAGATACGCAGTATTTT.

This clonotype was seen ten or more times. V gene TRBV7-2 combines with J gene TRBJ2-7, with D unresolved. The V end lost 1 base, the J end lost 4 bases, and 5 bases lay between the germline ends. Germline V lookup: CDR1 SGHTA, CDR2 FQGNSA. The CDR3 consists of 12 residues. This chain's CDR3 is CASSLVNYEQYF. The CDR3 nucleotides read TGTGCCAGCAGCTTAGTCAATTACGAGCAGTACTTC.

This clonotype was recorded a few times. This chain joins TRBV5-5 and TRBJ1-5; weak D call: TRBD1 (5 bases). The CDR3 length is 17 residues. Trimming cost V 2 bases and J 1 base, with 16 bases left between them. Per the germline V gene, CDR1 is SGHKS and CDR2 is YYEKEE (reference sequence). This chain's CDR3 is CASSLTLGGGSNQPQHF. The CDR3 DNA reads TGTGCCAGCAGCTTAACGTTGGGGGGTGGGAGCAATCAGCCCCAGCATTTT.

This sequence joins TRBV19 and TRBJ2-5; D possibly corresponds to TRBD1 (6 bases). V was shortened by 7 bases and J by 5 bases, with 20 bases between the two germline ends. CDR3 length: 15 residues. The germline CDR1 and CDR2 sequences are LNHDA and SQIVND (reference sequence). The CDR3 reads CASKKGWQGMETQYF. The CDR3 DNA reads as TGTGCCAGTAAAAAAGGTTGGCAGGGGATGGAGACCCAGTACTTC.

This clonotype has ten or more counts. The V and J genes are TRBV9 and TRBJ2-1; maybe TRBD2 (6 bases). V lost 3 bases and J 10 bases, leaving 14 bases between the germline ends. From germline, CDR1 is SGDLS and CDR2 YYNGEE. The CDR3 runs 13 residues. In nucleotides, the CDR3 is TGTGCCAGCAGCGCCTCGGTTGGAGGGGAGCAGTTCTTC. Residues: CASSASVGGEQFF.

This clonotype has a handful of counts. The chain joins TRBV29-1 to TRBJ2-1, with D tentatively TRBD2 (6 bases). Looked up from germline, CDR1 is SQVTM and CDR2 is ANQGSEA. This CDR3 contains 12 residues. V was cut by 7 bases and J by 15 bases, with 22 bases left in between. DNA of the CDR3: TGCAGCGCCGCTCTCGGGACTCACGGGGGGTTCTTC. This encodes CSAALGTHGGFF.

In its sample, this clonotype was seen a few times. The chain joins TRBV6-5 to TRBJ2-1; 8 nucleotides agree with TRBD1. The CDR3 contains 15 residues. Germline V lookup: CDR1 MNHEY, CDR2 SVGAGI. J was trimmed by 6 bases and V by 7 bases; bases with no gene match: 11. The DNA of the CDR3 is TGTGCCAGCAACTACGGGGACAGGTACTCCAATGAGCAGTTCTTC. Protein: CASNYGDRYSNEQFF.

V is TRBV7-9 and J is TRBJ1-6; 7 positions match TRBD1. With V trimmed by 5 bases and J by 6 bases, 7 bases remained unmatched. CDR3 size: 15 residues. CDR1 is SEHNR and CDR2 is FQNEAQ in the germline V gene (reference sequence). CDR3 residues: CASSDRQGSNSPLHF. The CDR3 nucleotides read TGTGCCAGCAGCGACCGACAGGGTTCTAATTCACCCCTCCACTTT.